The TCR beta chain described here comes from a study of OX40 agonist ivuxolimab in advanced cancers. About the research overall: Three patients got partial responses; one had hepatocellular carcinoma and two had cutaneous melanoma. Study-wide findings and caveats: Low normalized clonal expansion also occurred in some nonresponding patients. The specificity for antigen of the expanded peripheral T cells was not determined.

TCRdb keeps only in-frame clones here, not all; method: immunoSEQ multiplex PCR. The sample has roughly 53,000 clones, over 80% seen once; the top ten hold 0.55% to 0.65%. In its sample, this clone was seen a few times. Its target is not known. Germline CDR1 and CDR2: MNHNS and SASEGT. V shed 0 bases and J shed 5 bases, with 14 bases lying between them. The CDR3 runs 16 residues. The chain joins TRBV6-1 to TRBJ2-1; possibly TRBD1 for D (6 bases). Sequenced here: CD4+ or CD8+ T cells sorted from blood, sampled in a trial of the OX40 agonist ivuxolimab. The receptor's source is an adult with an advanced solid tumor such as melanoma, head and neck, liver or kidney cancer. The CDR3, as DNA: TGTGCCAGCAGTGAAGCAGGGTTATGGGACAACAATGAGCAGTTCTTC. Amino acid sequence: CASSEAGLWDNNEQFF.